This entry describes one T cell receptor (beta chain). Its antigen is still unknown. The data derive from a study of T cell repertoires in aging, cancer and after chemotherapy. Study in general: Donors were grouped into six age bands spanning 30 or younger through 70 or older. Study-wide points: In each cancer cohort, median generation probability increased across chemotherapy, suggesting thymic output rebounded. Compared with age-matched healthy donors, untreated hematological or solid cancer patients showed higher blood TCR clonality. In cancer patients, declining TCR diversity with age involved lost richness and lost evenness.

V was clipped by 7 bases and J by 6 bases; unmatched bases: 9. Per germline, CDR1 LGHNT and CDR2 FRNRAP. The CDR3 spans 14 residues. TCR beta rearrangements were amplified from peripheral blood genomic DNA. TRB rearrangements spanning V, D and J were amplified using mixed TRB-A/B primers. TCRdb fed the multiplex PCR reads into MiXCR, producing one record per CDR3 protein. The repertoire includes thousands of distinct CDR3 sequences, roughly 28% of them detected once, and 35% to 50% sits in the top ten. V usage is TRBV12-5 and J usage is TRBJ2-3; 8 nucleotides match TRBD2. The sequence derives from a human donor in good health. Sequencing used blood. The CDR3: CASAWTSRADTQYF. CDR3 coding DNA: TGTGCTAGTGCTTGGACTAGCCGGGCCGATACGCAGTATTTT.